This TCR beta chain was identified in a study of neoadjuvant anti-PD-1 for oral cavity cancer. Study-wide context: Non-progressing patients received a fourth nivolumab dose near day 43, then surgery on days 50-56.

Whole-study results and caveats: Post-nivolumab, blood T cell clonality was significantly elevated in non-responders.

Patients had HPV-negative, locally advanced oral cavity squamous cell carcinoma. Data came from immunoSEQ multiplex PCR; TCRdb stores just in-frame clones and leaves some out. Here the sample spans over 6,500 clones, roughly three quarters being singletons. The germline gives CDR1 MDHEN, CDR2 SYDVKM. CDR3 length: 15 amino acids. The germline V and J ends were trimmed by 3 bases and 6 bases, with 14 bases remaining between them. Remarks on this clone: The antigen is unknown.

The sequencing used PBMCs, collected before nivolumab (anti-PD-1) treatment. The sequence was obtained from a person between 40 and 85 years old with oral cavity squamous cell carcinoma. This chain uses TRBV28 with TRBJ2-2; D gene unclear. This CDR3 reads CASSLGLGPAGELFF. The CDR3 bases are TGTGCCAGCAGTTTGGGGTTAGGGCCCGCCGGGGAGCTGTTTTTT.